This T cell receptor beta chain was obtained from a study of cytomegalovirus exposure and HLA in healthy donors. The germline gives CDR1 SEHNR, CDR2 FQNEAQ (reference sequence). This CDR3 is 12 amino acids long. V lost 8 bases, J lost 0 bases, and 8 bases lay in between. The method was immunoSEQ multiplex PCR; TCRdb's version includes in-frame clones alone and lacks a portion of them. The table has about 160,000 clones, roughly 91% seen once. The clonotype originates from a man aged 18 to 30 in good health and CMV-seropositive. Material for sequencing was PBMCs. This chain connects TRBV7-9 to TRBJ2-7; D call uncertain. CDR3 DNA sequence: TGTGCCAGCGAACGGAGCTCCTACGAGCAGTACTTC. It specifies CASERSSYEQYF. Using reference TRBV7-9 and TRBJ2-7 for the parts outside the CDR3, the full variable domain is DTGVSQNPRHKITKRGQNVTFRCDPISEHNRLYWYRQTLGQGPEFLTYFQNEAQLEKSRLLSDRFSAERPKGSFSTLEIQRTEQGDSAMYLCASERSSYEQYFGPGTRLTVT.